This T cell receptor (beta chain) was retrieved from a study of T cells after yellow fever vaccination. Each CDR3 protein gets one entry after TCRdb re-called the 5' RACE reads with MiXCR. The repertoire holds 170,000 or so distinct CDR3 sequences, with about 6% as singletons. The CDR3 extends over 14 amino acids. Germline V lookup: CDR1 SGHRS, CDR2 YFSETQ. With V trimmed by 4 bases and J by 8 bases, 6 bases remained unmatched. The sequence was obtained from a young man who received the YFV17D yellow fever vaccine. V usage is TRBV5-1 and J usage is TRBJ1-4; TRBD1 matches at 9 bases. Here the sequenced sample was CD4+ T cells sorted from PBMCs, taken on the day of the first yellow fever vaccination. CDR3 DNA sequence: TGCGCCAGCAGCCGGACAGGGGTGGGCGAAAAACTGTTTTTT. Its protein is CASSRTGVGEKLFF.